This T cell receptor (beta chain) comes out of a study of cytomegalovirus exposure and HLA in healthy donors. The PCR used 60 Vbeta and 13 Jbeta primers. The repertoire was sequenced with immunoSEQ multiplex PCR; TCRdb's copy has only in-frame clones and lacks some. The table shows some 120,000 clones, with around 70% occurring only once. The ends lost 6 bases at V and 5 bases at J; junction bases unmatched: 6. Germline CDR1 and CDR2: MDHEN and SYDVKM. The CDR3 extends over 15 amino acids. Sequencing input: PBMCs. The chain employs TRBV28 and TRBJ1-5; the match to TRBD1 covers 11 bases. The source is a woman aged 40 to 55 in good health and CMV-seropositive. DNA for the CDR3: TGTGCCAGCAGCGCTCGGACAGGGGGCGATCAGCCCCAGCATTTT. Residues: CASSARTGGDQPQHF. Looking up the rest from reference TRBV28 and TRBJ1-5 gives the full variable domain: DVKVTQSSRYLVKRTGEKVFLECVQDMDHENMFWYRQDPGLGLRLIYFSYDVKMKEKGDIPEGYSVSREKKERFSLILESASTNQTSMYLCASSARTGGDQPQHFGDGTRLSIL.